The sequence of this TCR beta chain was determined in a study of CD8 T cells in ankylosing spondylitis. Points from the study as a whole: Disease-linked clones, CD8+, were relatively rare in peripheral blood. Ankylosing spondylitis blood seemed to carry a telltale TCR beta motif made of fewer than 10 highly homologous variants. Significantly higher representation of disease-linked clones was reported for matched ankylosing spondylitis synovial fluid.

The CDR3 totals 16 residues. The germline CDR1 and CDR2 sequences are MNHEY and SVGAGI. V gave up 0 bases and J gave up 6 bases; unmatched junction bases: 5. With respect to this clonotype: Its specificity is unknown.

Quantitative molecular-barcoded 5'-RACE generated the TCR beta libraries. MiXCR, applied by TCRdb to the 5' RACE reads, yields one record per CDR3 protein. Of around 120,000 distinct CDR3 sequences in the sample, 24% were seen once. The sequence was obtained from a male donor with ankylosing spondylitis. The chain recombines TRBV6-5 with TRBJ1-6; 7 nucleotides align to TRBD1. The sample was synovial fluid, either unsorted or a sorted T cell fraction (not recorded which). The CDR3 bases are TGTGCCAGCAGTTACTCGCACAGGGGTGGTAATTCACCCCTCCACTTT. Its protein is CASSYSHRGGNSPLHF.